The sequence of this TCR beta chain was determined in a study of CD8+CD57+ T cells in acquired aplastic anemia. The overall study: On average, sorted CD4+ and CD8+ cells gave roughly 3 ug of DNA. General observations from the study: For CD8+ Simpson's diversity, patients and controls showed no significant difference. The same twenty-nine CD8+ CDR3 sequences occurred in patients and in controls.

The table lists this clonotype with many counts. As yet, its antigen is unknown. The template for TCR beta VDJ and CDR3 sequence profiling was genomic DNA. TCRdb passed the reads through MiXCR, listing each CDR3 protein once. Of 150,000 to 200,000 distinct CDR3 sequences listed, approximately 40% were seen once; the top ten hold approximately 1%. This CDR3 has 15 amino acids. V lost 3 bases, J lost 0 bases, and 5 bases stayed unmatched. CDR1 is LNHNV and CDR2 is YYDKDF in the germline V gene (reference sequence). The sequencing input was sorted CD4+, CD8+, or CD8+CD57+ T cells (not recorded which) from PBMCs. The V call is TRBV15, the J call TRBJ2-7; 7 nucleotides align to TRBD1. This TCR was sampled from a human donor in good health. The CDR3: CATSRGQLSSYEQYF. The CDR3 nucleotides read TGTGCCACCAGCAGGGGACAGCTAAGCTCCTACGAGCAGTACTTC.